The next 13 T cell receptor beta chains were all read from a single sample in a study of T cells in Graves' hyperthyroidism and ophthalmopathy. Amplification of TCR beta CDR3 regions used RNA as the template. With the HTBI primer set, the TCR CDR3 went through a first round of RT-PCR. MiXCR, run by TCRdb on the multiplex PCR reads, gives a single entry per CDR3 protein. The table has hundreds of thousands of distinct CDR3 sequences, 46% seen once. The sequencing sample was made of peripheral blood or thyroid tissue (not recorded which). The source is a young woman with Graves' hyperthyroidism.

The rearrangement uses TRBV2 and TRBJ1-3; no definite D call. V was shortened by 5 bases and J by 0 bases, with 8 bases between the two germline ends. Looked up from germline, CDR1 is SNHLY and CDR2 is FYNNEI. The CDR3 loop spans 14 amino acids. The DNA of the CDR3 is TGTGCCAGCAGTAACCGGGGCTCTGGAAACACCATATATTTT. The encoded protein is CASSNRGSGNTIYF.

A few counts support this clonotype. The junction departs from the called germline gene at one end, perhaps through a read error. This chain connects TRBV10-3 to TRBJ2-7; the match to TRBD1 covers 10 bases. This CDR3 is built from 13 residues. Germline lookup yields CDR1 ENHRY and CDR2 SYGVKD. The CDR3: CASSWTGGTEQYF. For the CDR3, the DNA is TGTGCCAGCAGTTGGACAGGGGGGACCGAGCAGTACTTC.

With respect to this clonotype: A read error may produce the germline difference seen at one junction end. The chain combines TRBV19 with TRBJ2-2, with 9 bases fitting TRBD2. This CDR3 is built from 15 residues. Germline V gene data show CDR1 as LNHDA and CDR2 as SQIVND (reference sequence). Here the CDR3 reads CASKLAGLYTGELLF. In nucleotides, the CDR3 is TGTGCCAGTAAACTAGCGGGTCTGTACACCGGGGAGCTGCTTTTT.

With respect to this clonotype: One end of the junction does not line up with germline, which may come from a read error. This sequence joins TRBV29-1 and TRBJ1-1; 8 nucleotides align to TRBD1. The CDR3 loop spans 13 amino acids. Germline V lookup: CDR1 SQVTM, CDR2 ANQGSEA. The CDR3 DNA follows: TGCAGCGTTGAAGGGACAGGGTCCACTGAAGCTCTCTTT. Translated: CSVEGTGSTEALF.

This sequence joins TRBV2 and TRBJ2-5; D may be TRBD2 (6 bases). Trimming took off 6 bases at V and 0 bases at J, with 14 bases between the two ends. The CDR3 runs to 15 residues. CDR1 SNHLY and CDR2 FYNNEI come from the germline V gene. CDR3 nucleotide sequence: TGTGCCAGCAGGTTCCCAGGGAGGTACCAAGAGACCCAGTACTTC. It specifies CASRFPGRYQETQYF.

This clonotype was seen ten or more times. The V and J genes are TRBV29-1 and TRBJ1-3; D call uncertain. CDR1 is SQVTM and CDR2 is ANQGSEA in the germline V gene. With 6 bases removed from V and 2 bases from J, the gap between germline ends came to 14 bases. This CDR3 spans 14 amino acids. Here the CDR3 reads CSVTSAGPGNTIYF. The CDR3 DNA follows: TGCAGCGTAACGTCCGCGGGCCCTGGAAACACCATATATTTT.

In this sample, this clonotype turned up many times. In DNA, the CDR3 is TGTGCCAGCAGCCAATCCGACAGAAACTATGGCTACACCTTC. It yields the protein CASSQSDRNYGYTF. The chain couples TRBV9 to TRBJ1-2; D is perhaps TRBD1 (5 bases). The germline V gene has CDR1 SGDLS and CDR2 YYNGEE. V lost 4 bases and J 2 bases, leaving 12 bases between the germline ends. This CDR3 is built from 14 residues.

The chain combines TRBV19 with TRBJ2-5, with D possibly being TRBD2 (6 bases). Germline CDR1 LNHDA, CDR2 SQIVND (reference sequence). The V end was cut by 4 bases, the J end by 7 bases, with 22 bases between. This CDR3 is built from 16 residues. The CDR3 spells CASSTVLGGMGVTQYF. The CDR3, as DNA: TGTGCCAGTAGTACAGTTCTCGGGGGTATGGGTGTGACCCAGTACTTC.

This clonotype has just one count. This chain uses TRBV19 with TRBJ1-1; the D gene is possibly TRBD1 (5 bases). Germline V gene lookup returns CDR1 LNHDA and CDR2 SQIVND (reference sequence). This CDR3 contains 14 residues. Between the trimmed V and J ends, which lost 7 bases and 0 bases, there was a span of 12 bases. This chain's CDR3 is CASKRQGVNTEAFF. The CDR3 nucleotides read TGTGCCAGTAAGAGGCAGGGTGTGAACACTGAAGCTTTCTTT. Using reference TRBV19 and TRBJ1-1 for the parts outside the CDR3, the full variable domain is DGGITQSPKYLFRKEGQNVTLSCEQNLNHDAMYWYRQDPGQGLRLIYYSQIVNDFQKGDIAEGYSVSREKKESFPLTVTSAQKNPTAFYLCASKRQGVNTEAFFGQGTRLTVV.

On this clonotype itself: A read error may account for a junction end that differs from germline. The chain recombines TRBV11-2 with TRBJ2-7; tentative D call: TRBD2 (6 bases). CDR1 is SGHAT and CDR2 is FQNNGV in the germline V gene. The length of the CDR3 is 15 residues. In DNA form, the CDR3 reads TGCGCCAGCAGCCGACCGACTAGGCTTAACTACGAGCAGTACTTC. Protein product: CASSRPTRLNYEQYF.

The chain combines TRBV20-1 with TRBJ1-1; a weak D match, TRBD1 (6 bases). The germline V and J ends were trimmed by 6 bases and 4 bases, with 12 bases remaining between them. There are 12 residues in the CDR3. Per germline, CDR1 DFQATT and CDR2 SNEGSKA (reference sequence). CDR3 in DNA: TGCAGTGCCCTACAGGGTGGCACTGAAGCTTTCTTT. It specifies CSALQGGTEAFF.

This clonotype was seen at least ten times. The J gene is TRBJ1-1, the V gene TRBV2; D perhaps matches TRBD1 (6 bases). From germline, CDR1 is SNHLY and CDR2 FYNNEI. The V end was cut by 1 base, the J end by 1 base, with 10 bases between. The CDR3 has 15 residues. The CDR3 protein is CASSEEGHQNTEAFF. CDR3 nucleotide sequence: TGTGCCAGCAGTGAAGAGGGACATCAGAACACTGAAGCTTTCTTT.

The J gene is TRBJ1-5, the V gene TRBV7-2; tentatively, D is TRBD1 (5 bases). The CDR3 consists of 12 residues. The V gene lost 9 bases and the J gene lost 11 bases, with 17 bases spanning the gap. Germline V gives CDR1 SGHTA, CDR2 FQGNSA. CDR3 sequence reads: CASSQGPGTQHF. For the CDR3, the DNA is TGTGCCAGTAGCCAGGGACCAGGGACCCAGCATTTT. The entire variable domain, with the rest obtained from reference TRBV7-2 and TRBJ1-5, is as follows: GAGVSQSPSNKVTEKGKDVELRCDPISGHTALYWYRQSLGQGLEFLIYFQGNSAPDKSGLPSDRFSAERTGGSVSTLTIQRTQQEDSAVYLCASSQGPGTQHFGDGTRLSIL.